This T cell receptor (beta chain) emerged from a study of radiotherapy plus CTLA-4 blockade in lung cancer. Turning to the study itself: More than 15% of patients responded objectively, and roughly 30% achieved disease control.

Comments on this clone: Its antigen is undetermined.

Ipilimumab CTLA-4 blockade and focal radiation were given to patients with chemo-refractory metastatic non-small-cell lung cancer. Study outcomes and limitations: The best prediction of response reportedly came from early blood T cell clone dynamics, with interferon-beta. Some TCR clones had been derived from tumors. These clones expanded in peripheral blood after radiotherapy plus ipilimumab.

After removal of 7 bases from V and 1 base from J, the junction contained 7 bases not matched to a gene. This CDR3 has 14 residues. Germline V gene data show CDR1 as MNHNY and CDR2 as SVGAGI (reference sequence). Measured with immunoSEQ multiplex PCR; TCRdb has only the in-frame clones, and not every one. The sample has about 51,000 clones, approximately 80% seen once; the top ten hold approximately 2.5%. The chain recombines TRBV6-6 with TRBJ2-7; 7 bases align to TRBD1. The clonotype comes from a human donor with non-small cell lung cancer whose response to radiotherapy plus ipilimumab could not be evaluated. This specimen was peripheral blood, taken from a patient treated with radiotherapy plus ipilimumab. The DNA for the CDR3 is TGTGCCAGCACTGGACAGGTGCCTTCCTACGAGCAGTACTTC. As protein: CASTGQVPSYEQYF.